The 13 T cell receptor beta chains below were found in one sample sequenced in a study of shared clonotypes between healthy human individuals (TCRdb year 2020). CD8 naive samples were CD45RO-negative cells positively selected for CCR7, giving a CD45RA+CCR7+ population that excluded TemRA cells. Libraries were made using the immunoSEQ multiplex PCR assay. What TCRdb holds here is the immuneACCESS table cut down to in-frame rearrangements. Part of the clones is not present; checked against another copy, under half of the missing clones reflect an unresolved V gene, and the others are unexplained. The sample table lists about 2.1 million clones, 85% to 95% of them with a count of one. The top ten constitute more than 1.5% of the sample. The sample taken for sequencing was naive CD8+ T cells from PBMCs. Reading the label with the study, this specimen's cell subset or site is: CD45RA+CCR7+. The receptors were gathered from a man younger than 30 in good health. Some clones in this sample may be carry-over from other donors' samples.

This chain uses TRBV27 with TRBJ2-7; 11 bases match TRBD2. The CDR3 has 15 amino acids. Germline-derived CDR1 and CDR2 are MNHEY and SMNVEV (reference sequence). The V and J ends lost 5 bases and 7 bases, in that order; junction bases with no gene match: 10. CDR3 sequence reads: CASSATSGGLGEQYF. CDR3 nucleotide sequence: TGTGCCAGCAGTGCCACTAGCGGGGGCCTGGGGGAGCAGTACTTC.

The rearrangement links TRBV5-1 to TRBJ1-4, with unresolved D. This CDR3 has 15 amino acids. Germline V gene data show CDR1 as SGHRS and CDR2 as YFSETQ. V was pared by 0 bases and J by 6 bases, with 12 bases between. The CDR3 sequence is CASSLAWGGDEKLFF. Here the CDR3 DNA reads TGCGCCAGCAGCTTGGCGTGGGGAGGCGATGAAAAACTGTTTTTT.

The V call is TRBV19, the J call TRBJ2-7; perhaps D is TRBD1 or TRBD2 (5 bases each). There are 13 residues in the CDR3. Trimming pared 8 bases from V and 4 bases from J, leaving 15 bases between. The germline V gene encodes CDR1 LNHDA and CDR2 SQIVND (reference sequence). The CDR3 reads CASRAEWGYEQYF. The CDR3 nucleotides read TGTGCCAGTCGGGCGGAGTGGGGGTACGAGCAGTACTTC.

CDR3 in amino acids: CASSARLADNEQFF. Here the CDR3 DNA reads TGTGCCAGCAGCGCCCGACTAGCTGACAATGAGCAGTTCTTC. The chain recombines TRBV7-6 with TRBJ2-1, with 7 bases aligning to TRBD2. The CDR3 contains 14 residues. J lost 5 bases, V lost 5 bases, and 6 bases had no gene match. Germline V CDR1 and CDR2: SGHVS, FNYEAQ.

This sequence joins TRBV4-1 and TRBJ1-1; the match to TRBD1 covers 9 bases. This CDR3 contains 15 residues. J was trimmed by 6 bases and V by 2 bases; bases with no gene match: 7. Germline CDR1 and CDR2: MGHRA and YSYEKL. This chain's CDR3 is CASSQYGQGLPEAFF. The CDR3 bases are TGCGCCAGCAGCCAATATGGACAGGGGTTGCCTGAAGCTTTCTTT.

V and J are TRBV10-3 and TRBJ2-3; a weak D match, TRBD1 (6 bases). The CDR3 is 14 amino acids. Trimming removed 4 bases from V and 0 bases from J, with 8 bases in between. Per germline, CDR1 ENHRY and CDR2 SYGVKD. The CDR3 coding sequence is TGTGCCATCAGTGGACAGGCTAGCACAGATACGCAGTATTTT. Translated, it gives CAISGQASTDTQYF.

In this sample, this clone turned up once. The CDR3 spells CASSTGTYSNQPQHF. CDR3 coding DNA: TGTGCCAGTAGTACAGGGACTTATAGCAATCAGCCCCAGCATTTT. The rearrangement uses TRBV19 and TRBJ1-5; weak D call: TRBD1 (5 bases). This CDR3 contains 15 residues. Germline V lookup: CDR1 LNHDA, CDR2 SQIVND (reference sequence). Trimming removed 4 bases from V and 0 bases from J, with 10 bases in between.

The chain couples TRBV7-9 to TRBJ2-1; 9 nucleotides line up with TRBD1. V dropped 4 bases and J dropped 5; count of bases not matched to a gene: 3. CDR1 is SEHNR and CDR2 is FQNEAQ in the germline V gene (reference sequence). The CDR3 spans 14 residues. CDR3 residues: CASSSDRGDNEQFF. As DNA, the CDR3 is TGTGCCAGCAGCTCGGACAGGGGCGACAATGAGCAGTTCTTC.

The gene calls are TRBV6-6 and TRBJ1-1; D is ambiguous. The CDR3 sequence is 13 residues long. The ends were cut back, 1 base at V and 0 bases at J, with 3 bases in the middle. Germline V gene data show CDR1 as MNHNY and CDR2 as SVGAGI (reference sequence). This CDR3 reads CASSYLMNTEAFF. CDR3 nucleotides: TGTGCCAGCAGTTACTTGATGAACACTGAAGCTTTCTTT.

The chain carries TRBV19 and TRBJ1-1; D not resolved. V shed 7 bases and J shed 2 bases, with 11 bases lying between them. The CDR3 has 13 residues. Germline CDR1 LNHDA, CDR2 SQIVND (reference sequence). CDR3 in DNA: TGTGCCAGTAATTTGGACCCCAACACTGAAGCTTTCTTT. The encoded protein is CASNLDPNTEAFF.

V is TRBV7-2 and J is TRBJ2-5; the match to TRBD2 covers 13 bases. The germline gives CDR1 SGHTA, CDR2 FQGNSA. CDR3 length equals 17 residues. J lost 5 bases, V lost 1 base, and 7 bases had no gene match. The CDR3 sequence is CASSLVGLAGVRETQYF. The DNA of the CDR3 is TGTGCCAGCAGCTTAGTTGGACTAGCGGGAGTGCGGGAGACCCAGTACTTC. Full variable domain (outside the CDR3, taken from reference TRBV7-2 and TRBJ2-5): GAGVSQSPSNKVTEKGKDVELRCDPISGHTALYWYRQSLGQGLEFLIYFQGNSAPDKSGLPSDRFSAERTGGSVSTLTIQRTQQEDSAVYLCASSLVGLAGVRETQYFGPGTRLLVL.

The sample holds one count of this clone. This chain links TRBV5-5 with TRBJ2-1; D call uncertain. CDR1 is SGHKS, CDR2 YYEKEE, per germline (reference sequence). The CDR3 is 15 residues long. The V end lost 0 bases, the J end lost 8 bases, and 15 bases lay between the germline ends. The CDR3 sequence: CASSLGISASHEQFF. The CDR3 DNA sequence: TGTGCCAGCAGCTTGGGCATCTCGGCCTCGCATGAGCAGTTCTTC.

CDR3 DNA: TGTGCCAGCAGTCCCGGGACTAGCGGGACTAAGACCCAGTACTTC. Translation: CASSPGTSGTKTQYF. The chain uses TRBV27 and TRBJ2-5, with 13 bases aligning to TRBD2. The germline gives CDR1 MNHEY, CDR2 SMNVEV (reference sequence). The CDR3 length is 15 residues. V was clipped by 5 bases and J by 6 bases; unmatched bases: 6.